A selection of T cell receptor beta chains follows, all from one sample in a study of shared clonotypes between healthy human individuals. This table comes from immunoSEQ multiplex PCR, and its TCRdb copy is limited to in-frame clones, with some not included. The sample lists roughly 2.1 million clones; about 92% were seen once. Sequencing was performed on naive CD8+ T cells from PBMCs. The receptors stem from a man aged 18 to 29 in good health. Some clones in this sample may be carry-over from other donors' samples. CDR3s include the opening cysteine and the closing phenylalanine or tryptophan. D genes are given only for firm matches. Where a row states a size, it is once, few, many or the class of an expanded clone; other rows omit it.

clone size,D gene,V gene,J gene,CDR3 protein,CDR3 DNA
.,TRBD1,TRBV7-6,TRBJ2-7,CASSTRQGANEQYF,TGTGCCAGCAGCACCAGACAGGGGGCGAACGAGCAGTACTTC
few,.,TRBV6-1,TRBJ2-2,CASSPGRPAGELFF,TGTGCCAGCAGTCCCGGGAGACCCGCCGGGGAGCTGTTTTTT
.,.,TRBV27,TRBJ2-7,CASSLLGTNEQYF,TGTGCCAGCAGTTTATTGGGGACGAACGAGCAGTACTTC
.,.,TRBV19,TRBJ2-1,CASSMRPTPMYNEQFF,TGTGCCAGTAGTATGCGGCCCACGCCCATGTACAATGAGCAGTTCTTC
.,TRBD2,TRBV7-6,TRBJ2-5,CASSFLGTSGQETQYF,TGTGCCAGCAGCTTTCTCGGGACTAGCGGCCAAGAGACCCAGTACTTC
.,TRBD1,TRBV11-2,TRBJ2-3,CASSLDLGTGSSTDTQYF,TGTGCCAGCAGCTTAGATCTCGGGACAGGCTCCTCCACAGATACGCAGTATTTT
.,.,TRBV6-5,TRBJ2-3,CASSYSQGIGTDTQYF,TGTGCCAGCAGTTACTCGCAGGGGATCGGCACAGATACGCAGTATTTT
.,TRBD2,TRBV28,TRBJ2-5,CASRIGRTSGQETQYF,TGTGCCAGCAGGATAGGGAGGACTAGCGGACAAGAGACCCAGTACTTC
.,.,TRBV7-9,TRBJ2-1,CASSSTGLAAYNEQFF,TGTGCCAGCAGCTCCACAGGGCTAGCAGCCTACAATGAGCAGTTCTTC
.,TRBD1,TRBV27,TRBJ1-2,CASRKIQGAYGYTF,TGTGCCAGCAGAAAGATACAGGGGGCCTATGGCTACACCTTC
.,.,TRBV7-6,TRBJ1-1,CASSRQRWTEAFF,TGTGCCAGCAGCCGTCAGCGCTGGACTGAAGCTTTCTTT
.,.,TRBV27,TRBJ2-2,CASSSAGELFF,TGTGCCAGCAGTTCAGCCGGGGAGCTGTTTTTT
.,.,TRBV30,TRBJ1-3,CAWSASLTGRISSGNTIYF,TGTGCCTGGAGCGCGTCACTGACAGGCCGAATAAGCTCTGGAAACACCATATATTTT
.,TRBD2,TRBV14,TRBJ2-3,CASSVTSGTIDTQYF,TGTGCCAGCAGCGTGACTAGCGGGACGATAGATACGCAGTATTTT
few,TRBD2,TRBV14,TRBJ2-2,CASSQDRETSGRLGTGELFF,TGTGCCAGCAGCCAAGATCGTGAGACTAGCGGGAGGCTGGGCACCGGGGAGCTGTTTTTT
.,.,TRBV6-5,TRBJ2-2,CASSYLTGSGELFF,TGTGCCAGCAGTTACTTAACGGGGTCCGGGGAGCTGTTTTTT
.,TRBD1,TRBV19,TRBJ1-2,CASSIRGRGYGYTF,TGTGCCAGTAGTATAAGGGGGCGCGGCTATGGCTACACCTTC
.,.,TRBV28,TRBJ1-1,CASSFVGIGTEAFF,TGTGCCAGCAGTTTCGTAGGGATAGGCACTGAAGCTTTCTTT
.,TRBD2,TRBV7-8,TRBJ2-7,CASSPSGSYEQYF,TGTGCCAGCAGCCCTAGCGGGAGCTACGAGCAGTACTTC
.,.,TRBV11-2,TRBJ1-1,CASSLGTGAPEAFF,TGTGCCAGCAGCTTAGGGACGGGCGCCCCTGAAGCTTTCTTT
.,.,TRBV27,TRBJ2-3,CASSLYNRVGPDTQYF,TGTGCCAGCAGTCTTTACAACAGGGTGGGTCCAGATACGCAGTATTTT
.,.,TRBV7-9,TRBJ2-7,CASGAGDYEQYF,TGTGCCAGCGGGGCAGGGGATTACGAGCAGTACTTC